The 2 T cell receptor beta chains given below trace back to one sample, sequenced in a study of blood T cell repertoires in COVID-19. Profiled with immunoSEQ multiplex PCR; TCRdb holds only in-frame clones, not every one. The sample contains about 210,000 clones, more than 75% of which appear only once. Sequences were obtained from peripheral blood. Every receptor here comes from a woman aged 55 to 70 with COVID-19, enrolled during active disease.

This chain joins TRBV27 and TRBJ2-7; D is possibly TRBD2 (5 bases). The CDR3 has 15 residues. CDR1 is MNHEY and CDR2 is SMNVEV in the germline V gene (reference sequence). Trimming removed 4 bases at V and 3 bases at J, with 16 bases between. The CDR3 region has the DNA TGTGCCAGCAGTTCTGCCGACACGGGATTCTACGAGCAGTACTTC. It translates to CASSSADTGFYEQYF.

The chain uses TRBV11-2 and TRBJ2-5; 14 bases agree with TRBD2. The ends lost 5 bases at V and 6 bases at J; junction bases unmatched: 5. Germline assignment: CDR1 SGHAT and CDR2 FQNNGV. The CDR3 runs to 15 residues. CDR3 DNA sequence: TGTGCCAGCAGCGATGGGACTAGCGGGAGACAGACCCAGTACTTC. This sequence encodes CASSDGTSGRQTQYF.